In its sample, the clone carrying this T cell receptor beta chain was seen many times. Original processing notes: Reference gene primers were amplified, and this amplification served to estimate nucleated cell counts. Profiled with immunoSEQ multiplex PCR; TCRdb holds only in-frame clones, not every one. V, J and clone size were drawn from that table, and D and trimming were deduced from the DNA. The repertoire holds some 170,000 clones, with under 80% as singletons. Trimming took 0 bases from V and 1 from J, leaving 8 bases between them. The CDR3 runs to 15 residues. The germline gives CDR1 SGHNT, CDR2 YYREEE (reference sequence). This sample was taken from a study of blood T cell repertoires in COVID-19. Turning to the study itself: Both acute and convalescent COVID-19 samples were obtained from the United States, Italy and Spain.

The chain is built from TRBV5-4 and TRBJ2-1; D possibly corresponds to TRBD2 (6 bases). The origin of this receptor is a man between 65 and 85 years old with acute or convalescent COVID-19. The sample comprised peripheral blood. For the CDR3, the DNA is TGTGCCAGCAGCTTGGGGACTACTTCCTACAATGAGCAGTTCTTC. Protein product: CASSLGTTSYNEQFF.